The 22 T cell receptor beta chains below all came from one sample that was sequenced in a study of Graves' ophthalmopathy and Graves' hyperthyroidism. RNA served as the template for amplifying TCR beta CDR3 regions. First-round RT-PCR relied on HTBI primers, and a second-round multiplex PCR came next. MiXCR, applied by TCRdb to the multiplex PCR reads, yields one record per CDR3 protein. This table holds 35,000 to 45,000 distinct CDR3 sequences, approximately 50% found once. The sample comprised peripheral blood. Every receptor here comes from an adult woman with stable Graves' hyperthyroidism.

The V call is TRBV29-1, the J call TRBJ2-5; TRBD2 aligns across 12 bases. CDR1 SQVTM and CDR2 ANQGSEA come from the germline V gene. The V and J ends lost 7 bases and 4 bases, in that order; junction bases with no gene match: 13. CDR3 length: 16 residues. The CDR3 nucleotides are TGCAGCGACGGGGGGTCTAGCGGGAGGGCCGTAGAGACCCAGTACTTC. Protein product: CSDGGSSGRAVETQYF.

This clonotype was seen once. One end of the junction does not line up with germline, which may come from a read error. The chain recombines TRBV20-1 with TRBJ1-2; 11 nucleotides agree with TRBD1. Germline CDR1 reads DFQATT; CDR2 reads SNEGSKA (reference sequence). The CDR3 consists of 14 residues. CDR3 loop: CSARGTGGAAGYAF. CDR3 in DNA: TGCAGTGCTAGAGGGACAGGGGGCGCGGCAGGCTACGCCTTC.

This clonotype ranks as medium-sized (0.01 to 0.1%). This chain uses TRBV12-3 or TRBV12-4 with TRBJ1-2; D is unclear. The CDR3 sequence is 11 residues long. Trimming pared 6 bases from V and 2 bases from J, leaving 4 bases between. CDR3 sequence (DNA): TGTGCCAGCAGCCTGAACTATGGCTACACCTTC. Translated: CASSLNYGYTF.

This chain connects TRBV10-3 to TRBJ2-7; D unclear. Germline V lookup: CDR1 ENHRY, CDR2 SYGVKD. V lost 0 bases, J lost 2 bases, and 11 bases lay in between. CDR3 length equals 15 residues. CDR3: CAISESSNTPYEQYF. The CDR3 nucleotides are TGTGCCATCAGTGAGTCAAGCAACACCCCCTACGAGCAGTACTTC.

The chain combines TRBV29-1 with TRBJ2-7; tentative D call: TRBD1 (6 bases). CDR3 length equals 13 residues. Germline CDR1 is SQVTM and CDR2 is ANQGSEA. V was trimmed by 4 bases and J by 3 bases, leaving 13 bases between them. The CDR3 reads CSVAGTTNYEQYF. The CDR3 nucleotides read TGCAGCGTTGCCGGGACAACGAACTACGAGCAGTACTTC.

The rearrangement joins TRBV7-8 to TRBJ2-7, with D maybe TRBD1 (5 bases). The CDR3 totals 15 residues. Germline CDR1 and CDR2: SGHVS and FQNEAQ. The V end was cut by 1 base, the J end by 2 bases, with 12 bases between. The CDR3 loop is CASSLVGDRPYEQYF. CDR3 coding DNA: TGTGCCAGCAGCTTAGTGGGCGACAGACCCTACGAGCAGTACTTC.

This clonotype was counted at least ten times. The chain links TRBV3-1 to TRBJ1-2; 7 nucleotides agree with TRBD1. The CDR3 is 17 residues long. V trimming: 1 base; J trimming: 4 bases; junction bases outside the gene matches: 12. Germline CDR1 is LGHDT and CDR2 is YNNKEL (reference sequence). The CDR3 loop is CASSQAGTAQSSYGYTF. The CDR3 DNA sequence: TGTGCCAGCAGCCAAGCTGGGACAGCCCAATCAAGCTATGGCTACACCTTC.

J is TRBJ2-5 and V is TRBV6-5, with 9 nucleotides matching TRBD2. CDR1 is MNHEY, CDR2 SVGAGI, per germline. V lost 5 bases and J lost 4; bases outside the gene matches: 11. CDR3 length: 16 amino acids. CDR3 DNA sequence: TGTGCCAGCAGTGCACGACTAGCGGCAGCGGGAGAGACCCAGTACTTC. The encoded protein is CASSARLAAAGETQYF.

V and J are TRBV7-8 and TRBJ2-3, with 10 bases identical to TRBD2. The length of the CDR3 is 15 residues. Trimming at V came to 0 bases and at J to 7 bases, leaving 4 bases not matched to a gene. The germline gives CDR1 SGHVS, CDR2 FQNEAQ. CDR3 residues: CASSLAGTSDHTQYF. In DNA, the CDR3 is TGTGCCAGCAGCTTAGCGGGGACTAGCGACCATACGCAGTATTTT.

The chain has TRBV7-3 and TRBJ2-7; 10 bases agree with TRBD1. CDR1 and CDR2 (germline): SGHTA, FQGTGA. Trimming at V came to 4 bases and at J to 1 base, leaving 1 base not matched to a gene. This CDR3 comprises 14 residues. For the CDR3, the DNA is TGTGCCAGCAGCTCGGGACAGGGGTCCTACGAGCAGTACTTC. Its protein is CASSSGQGSYEQYF.

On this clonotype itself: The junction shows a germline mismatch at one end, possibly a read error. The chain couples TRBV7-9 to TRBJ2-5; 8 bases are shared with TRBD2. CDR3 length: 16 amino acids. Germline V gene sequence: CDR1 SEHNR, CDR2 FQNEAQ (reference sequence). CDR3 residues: CANSLGPSGLQETQYF. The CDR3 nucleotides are TGTGCCAACAGCTTGGGTCCTAGCGGGCTACAAGAGACCCAGTACTTC.

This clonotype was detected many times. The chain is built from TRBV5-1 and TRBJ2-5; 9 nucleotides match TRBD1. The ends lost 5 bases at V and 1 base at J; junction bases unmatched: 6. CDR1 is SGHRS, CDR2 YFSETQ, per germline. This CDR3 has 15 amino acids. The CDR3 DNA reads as TGCGCCAGCAGACAGTTACAGGGGGCCCAAGAGACCCAGTACTTC. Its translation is CASRQLQGAQETQYF.

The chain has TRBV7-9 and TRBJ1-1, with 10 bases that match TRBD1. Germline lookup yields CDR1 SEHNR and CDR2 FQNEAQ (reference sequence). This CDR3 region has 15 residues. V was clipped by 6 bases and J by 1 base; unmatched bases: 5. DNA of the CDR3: TGTGCCAGCAGAACCGGGACAGGGGCGAACACTGAAGCTTTCTTT. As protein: CASRTGTGANTEAFF.

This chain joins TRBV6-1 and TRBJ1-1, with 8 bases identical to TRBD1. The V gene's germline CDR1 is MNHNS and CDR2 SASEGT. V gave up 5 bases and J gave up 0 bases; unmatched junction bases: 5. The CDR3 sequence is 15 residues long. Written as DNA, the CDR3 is TGTGCCAGCAGTACCGGGACAGGTTTGAACACTGAAGCTTTCTTT. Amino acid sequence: CASSTGTGLNTEAFF.

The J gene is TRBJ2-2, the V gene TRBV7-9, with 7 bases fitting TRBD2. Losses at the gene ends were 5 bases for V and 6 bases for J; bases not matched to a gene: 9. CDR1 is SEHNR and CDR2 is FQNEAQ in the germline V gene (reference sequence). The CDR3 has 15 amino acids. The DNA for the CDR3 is TGTGCCAGCAGCCCTAGCGGAGGGGTCGCCGGGGAGCTGTTTTTT. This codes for CASSPSGGVAGELFF.

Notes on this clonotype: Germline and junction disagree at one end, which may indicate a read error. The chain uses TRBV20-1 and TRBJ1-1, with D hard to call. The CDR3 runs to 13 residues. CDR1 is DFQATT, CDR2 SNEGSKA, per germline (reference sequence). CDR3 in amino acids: CNASRQENTEAFF. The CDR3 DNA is TGCAATGCATCGAGGCAGGAGAACACTGAAGCCTTCTTT.

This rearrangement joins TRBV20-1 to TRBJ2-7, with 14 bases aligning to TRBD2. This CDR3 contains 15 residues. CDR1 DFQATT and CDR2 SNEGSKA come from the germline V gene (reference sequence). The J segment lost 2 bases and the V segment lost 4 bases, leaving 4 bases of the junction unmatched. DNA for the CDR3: TGCAGTGCTACCCGGACTAGCGGGGGGACCTACGAGCAGTACTTC. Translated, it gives CSATRTSGGTYEQYF.

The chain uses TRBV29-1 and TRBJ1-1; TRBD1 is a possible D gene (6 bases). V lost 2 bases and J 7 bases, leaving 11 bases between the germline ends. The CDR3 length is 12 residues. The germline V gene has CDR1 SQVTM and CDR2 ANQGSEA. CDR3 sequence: CSVESPDSEAFF. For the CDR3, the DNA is TGCAGCGTTGAATCGCCGGACAGTGAAGCTTTCTTT.

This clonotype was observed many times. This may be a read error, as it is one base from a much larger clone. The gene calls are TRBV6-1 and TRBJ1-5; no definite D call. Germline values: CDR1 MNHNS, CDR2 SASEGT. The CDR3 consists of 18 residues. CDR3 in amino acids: CASSEPGRSLLSNQSQHF. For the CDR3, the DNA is TGTGCCAGCAGTGAACCGGGGAGGTCCCTTCTTAGCAATCAGTCCCAGCATTTT.

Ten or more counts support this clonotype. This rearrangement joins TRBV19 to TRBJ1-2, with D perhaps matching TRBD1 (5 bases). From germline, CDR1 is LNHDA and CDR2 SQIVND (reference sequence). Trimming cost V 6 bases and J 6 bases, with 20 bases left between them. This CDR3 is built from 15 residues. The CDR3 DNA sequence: TGTGCCAGTAGGGGCAGGGACCTAATGATGGATGGCTACACCTTC. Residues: CASRGRDLMMDGYTF.

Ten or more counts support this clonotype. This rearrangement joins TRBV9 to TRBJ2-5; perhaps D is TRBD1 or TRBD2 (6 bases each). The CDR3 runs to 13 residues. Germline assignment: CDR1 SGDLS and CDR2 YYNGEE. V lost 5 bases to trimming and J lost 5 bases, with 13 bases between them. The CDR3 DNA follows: TGTGCCAGCAGTCCGGGGGCCTGGGAGACCCAGTACTTC. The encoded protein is CASSPGAWETQYF.

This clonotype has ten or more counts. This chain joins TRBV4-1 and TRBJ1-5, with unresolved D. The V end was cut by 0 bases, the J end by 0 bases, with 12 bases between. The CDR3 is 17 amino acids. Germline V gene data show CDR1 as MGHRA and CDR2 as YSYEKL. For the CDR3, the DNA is TGCGCCAGCAGCCAAGATAATTCTGGGGTTAGCAATCAGCCCCAGCATTTT. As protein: CASSQDNSGVSNQPQHF.